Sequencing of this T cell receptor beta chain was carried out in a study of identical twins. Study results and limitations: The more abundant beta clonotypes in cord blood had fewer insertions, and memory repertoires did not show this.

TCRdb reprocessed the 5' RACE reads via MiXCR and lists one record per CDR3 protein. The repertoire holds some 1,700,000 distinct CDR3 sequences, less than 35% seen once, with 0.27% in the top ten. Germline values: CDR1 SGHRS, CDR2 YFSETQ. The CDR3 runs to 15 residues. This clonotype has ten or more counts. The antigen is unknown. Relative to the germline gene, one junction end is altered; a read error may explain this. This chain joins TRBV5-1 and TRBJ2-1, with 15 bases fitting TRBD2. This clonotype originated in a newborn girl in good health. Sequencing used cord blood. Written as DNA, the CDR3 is TGTGCCAGCAGCCCGGGACTAGCGGGAGGCAATGAGCAGTTCTTC. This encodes CASSPGLAGGNEQFF.